What follows are 23 T cell receptor beta chains derived from one specimen sequenced in a study of blood T cell repertoires in COVID-19. Sequencing was performed with immunoSEQ multiplex PCR; in TCRdb, only in-frame clones are kept and a portion is missing. This table has fewer than 150,000 clones, about 90% appearing once. Sequencing input: peripheral blood. The receptors come from a man between 45 and 60 years old with active or convalescent COVID-19.

This chain links TRBV7-2 with TRBJ2-2, with no clear D. The V end was cut by 3 bases, the J end by 5 bases, with 10 bases between. Germline lookup yields CDR1 SGHTA and CDR2 FQGNSA. The CDR3 is 14 residues long. The CDR3 loop is CASSFSQFTGELFF. Here the CDR3 DNA reads TGTGCCAGCAGCTTCTCGCAGTTTACCGGGGAGCTGTTTTTT.

The rearrangement links TRBV5-4 to TRBJ1-6; 7 nucleotides agree with TRBD1. CDR3 length: 16 amino acids. V lost 0 bases and J lost 8; bases outside the gene matches: 8. Germline V gene lookup returns CDR1 SGHNT and CDR2 YYREEE (reference sequence). The chain's CDR3 is CASSLVGGQGDSPLHF. The CDR3 DNA reads as TGTGCCAGCAGCTTGGTGGGGGGCCAGGGGGATTCACCCCTCCACTTT.

The genes are TRBV6-4 and TRBJ2-1; unclear D gene. Germline lookup yields CDR1 MRHNA and CDR2 SNTAGT. V was trimmed by 0 bases and J by 5 bases, leaving 11 bases between them. CDR3 length: 15 amino acids. CDR3 DNA sequence: TGTGCCAGCAGTGACTCGGGCAGGCCGAACAATGAGCAGTTCTTC. Translation: CASSDSGRPNNEQFF.

The chain links TRBV9 to TRBJ1-1; 10 positions match TRBD1. CDR3 length equals 15 residues. After removal of 5 bases from V and 5 bases from J, the junction contained 9 bases not matched to a gene. In germline, CDR1 is SGDLS, CDR2 YYNGEE. CDR3 bases: TGTGCCAGCAGAGCGGGACAGGGGTTTGGGACTGAAGCTTTCTTT. Its translation: CASRAGQGFGTEAFF.

V is TRBV9 and J is TRBJ2-1; 9 bases line up with TRBD1. CDR1 is SGDLS and CDR2 is YYNGEE in the germline V gene. The CDR3 contains 13 residues. The J segment lost 6 bases and the V segment lost 6 bases, leaving 4 bases of the junction unmatched. The CDR3 bases are TGTGCCAGCACCCCGACAGGGGGCAATGAGCAGTTCTTC. Translated: CASTPTGGNEQFF.

The V gene is TRBV27, the J gene TRBJ1-2, with 8 bases identical to TRBD1. This CDR3 comprises 15 residues. Germline CDR1 MNHEY, CDR2 SMNVEV (reference sequence). V shed 5 bases and J 6 bases; nucleotides not matched to a gene: 11. The CDR3 loop is CASSEGTGHIDGYTF. Written as DNA, the CDR3 is TGTGCCAGCAGTGAAGGGACAGGACACATCGATGGCTACACCTTC.

The chain uses TRBV3-1 (or the pseudogene TRBV3-2) and TRBJ2-7; 9 bases are shared with TRBD1. This CDR3 comprises 13 residues. The V gene's germline CDR1 is LGHDT and CDR2 YNNKEL (reference sequence). The V and J ends lost 7 bases and 6 bases, in that order; junction bases with no gene match: 7. The CDR3 sequence is CASTPGQGGEQYF. The CDR3 nucleotides are TGTGCCAGCACCCCGGGACAGGGCGGCGAGCAGTACTTC.

The chain couples TRBV15 to TRBJ1-3; D not certain. The V gene lost 4 bases and the J gene lost 0 bases, with 10 bases spanning the gap. Germline CDR1 reads LNHNV; CDR2 reads YYDKDF (reference sequence). The CDR3 spans 15 residues. CDR3 nucleotides: TGTGCCACCAGCATTGACACAAGCTCTGGAAACACCATATATTTT. Its translation: CATSIDTSSGNTIYF.

CDR3 nucleotide sequence: TGCGCCAGCAGCTTGGGAAGCGCAACTAATGAAAAACTGTTTTTT. This encodes CASSLGSATNEKLFF. The V gene is TRBV5-1, the J gene TRBJ1-4; D is uncertain. Germline V gene lookup returns CDR1 SGHRS and CDR2 YFSETQ. Trimming cost V 0 bases and J 0 bases, with 6 bases left between them. CDR3 length: 15 residues.

The rearrangement joins TRBV25-1 to TRBJ2-1, with a tentative D call TRBD2 (7 bases). The CDR3 covers 16 residues. Germline loops: CDR1 MGHDK, CDR2 SYGVNS. Trimming stripped 5 bases from V and 0 bases from J, with 14 bases between. CDR3 nucleotides: TGTGCCAGCAGTCTCGGGGGCGGGGGCTCCTACAATGAGCAGTTCTTC. Its translation: CASSLGGGGSYNEQFF.

Here the CDR3 reads CASRHSTGTRDEKLFF. The CDR3, as DNA: TGCGCCAGCAGGCATAGCACAGGGACGCGGGATGAAAAACTGTTTTTT. The V and J genes are TRBV4-1 and TRBJ1-4, with a tentative D call TRBD1 (6 bases). Deletions cut 6 bases from V and 6 bases from J, with 20 bases between. There are 16 residues in the CDR3. Per germline, CDR1 MGHRA and CDR2 YSYEKL.

The V and J genes are TRBV6-5 and TRBJ1-5; 10 positions match TRBD1. Germline V gene data show CDR1 as MNHEY and CDR2 as SVGAGI. This CDR3 region has 15 residues. Germline trimming cut 7 bases from V and 1 base from J; bases unmatched to any gene: 4. The CDR3 DNA reads TGTGCCAGCAATAGGGACAGGGGCAGCAATCAGCCCCAGCATTTT. As protein: CASNRDRGSNQPQHF.

V is TRBV2 and J is TRBJ2-1, with 7 bases aligning to TRBD1. The CDR3 totals 14 residues. V lost 10 bases to trimming and J lost 9 bases; unmatched junction nucleotides: 15. CDR1 and CDR2 from the germline V gene are SNHLY and FYNNEI. The CDR3: CATVFQQGKGEQFF. In DNA, the CDR3 is TGTGCCACTGTTTTTCAACAGGGGAAAGGTGAGCAGTTCTTC. Drawing the rest from reference TRBV2 and TRBJ2-1, the complete variable domain is EPEVTQTPSHQVTQMGQEVILRCVPISNHLYFYWYRQILGQKVEFLVSFYNNEISEKSEIFDDQFSVERPDGSNFTLKIRSTKLEDSAMYFCATVFQQGKGEQFFGPGTRLTVL.

The chain uses TRBV7-9 and TRBJ1-1; unclear D gene. Germline CDR1 SEHNR, CDR2 FQNEAQ (reference sequence). There are 13 residues in the CDR3. V was clipped by 5 bases and J by 0 bases, with 7 bases between them. The DNA of the CDR3 is TGTGCCAGCAGCGTTACAGTGAACACTGAAGCTTTCTTT. It is translated as CASSVTVNTEAFF. Variable domain in full (rest from reference TRBV7-9 and TRBJ1-1): DTGVSQNPRHKITKRGQNVTFRCDPISEHNRLYWYRQTLGQGPEFLTYFQNEAQLEKSRLLSDRFSAERPKGSFSTLEIQRTEQGDSAMYLCASSVTVNTEAFFGQGTRLTVV.

The CDR3 DNA sequence: TGTGCCAGCAGCCAGGTCCGAGCGGGAGGGTCCGGGGAGCTGTTTTTT. Protein product: CASSQVRAGGSGELFF. The V call is TRBV14, the J call TRBJ2-2; TRBD2 agrees at 10 bases. This CDR3 has 16 residues. Germline-derived CDR1 and CDR2 are SGHDN and FVKESK. The V segment lost 3 bases and the J segment 6 bases; nucleotides outside the gene matches: 7.

The chain has TRBV28 and TRBJ2-7, with 7 bases fitting TRBD2. The CDR3 totals 15 residues. CDR1 and CDR2 (germline): MDHEN, SYDVKM. The V gene end was trimmed by 2 bases and the J gene end by 1 base; junction bases not matched to a gene: 5. The CDR3 protein is CASSLVRETSYEQYF. CDR3 nucleotides: TGTGCCAGCAGTTTAGTGCGGGAGACGTCCTACGAGCAGTACTTC.

The chain recombines TRBV16 with TRBJ2-1, with TRBD2 matching 8 bases. This CDR3 spans 16 amino acids. The germline CDR1 and CDR2 sequences are KGHSY and FQNENV. The V and J ends lost 0 bases and 2 bases, in that order; junction bases with no gene match: 3. The CDR3 coding sequence is TGTGCCAGCAGCCAATCGGGTAGCGGGGCCTACAATGAGCAGTTCTTC. Its translation is CASSQSGSGAYNEQFF.

The chain is built from TRBV6-2 or TRBV6-3 and TRBJ1-1; 7 positions agree with TRBD1. Germline CDR1 is MNHEY and CDR2 is SVGEGT. CDR3 length: 13 residues. Unmatched junction bases numbered 7, after V lost 6 bases and J lost 6 bases. The CDR3 here is CASSGRGLPEAFF. CDR3 DNA sequence: TGTGCCAGCAGCGGTAGGGGGCTCCCTGAAGCTTTCTTT.

The chain joins TRBV10-3 to TRBJ2-4; D possibly corresponds to TRBD1 (5 bases). The CDR3 totals 13 residues. CDR1 is ENHRY, CDR2 SYGVKD, per germline. Trimming took 5 bases from V and 8 from J, leaving 13 bases between them. The CDR3 DNA follows: TGTGCCATCAGTCAGGGCGGTTCGGACATTCAGTACTTC. Protein product: CAISQGGSDIQYF.

This chain joins TRBV11-1 and TRBJ2-7; perhaps TRBD1 as D (6 bases). This CDR3 is built from 13 residues. The germline V gene encodes CDR1 SGHAT and CDR2 FQDESV (reference sequence). Trimming removed 3 bases at V and 6 bases at J, with 12 bases between. The CDR3 sequence is CASSFVVGGEQYF. The CDR3 DNA reads TGTGCCAGCAGCTTCGTCGTAGGGGGCGAGCAGTACTTC.

Only one count was recorded for this clone. The rearrangement uses TRBV6-6 and TRBJ2-5; TRBD1 matches 9 bases. Germline V gene sequence: CDR1 MNHNY, CDR2 SVGAGI (reference sequence). Unmatched junction bases numbered 3, after V lost 0 bases and J lost 1 base. The CDR3 spans 16 residues. The CDR3 DNA reads TGTGCCAGCAGTTACTCGACGGGACAGGGCCAAGAGACCCAGTACTTC. Amino acid sequence: CASSYSTGQGQETQYF.

This clone showed up just once. This chain's CDR3 is CASSVSGAYQPQHF. CDR3 coding DNA: TGTGCCAGCAGTGTATCAGGGGCATATCAGCCCCAGCATTTT. V gene TRBV2 combines with J gene TRBJ1-5; maybe TRBD1 (6 bases). Looked up from germline, CDR1 is SNHLY and CDR2 is FYNNEI. V dropped 4 bases and J dropped 5 bases, with 12 bases sitting between them. The CDR3 runs 14 residues.

V gene TRBV24-1 combines with J gene TRBJ1-1; tentative D call: TRBD1 (5 bases). V lost 3 bases and J lost 1, with 11 bases in between. This CDR3 region has 15 residues. Germline assignment: CDR1 KGHDR and CDR2 SFDVKD. As DNA, the CDR3 is TGTGCCACCAGTGATACGGACGGACAGAACACTGAAGCTTTCTTT. Translated: CATSDTDGQNTEAFF.